This TCR beta chain was captured by sequencing in a study of blood T cell repertoires in COVID-19. As processed by the authors: It was from reference gene primer amplification that nucleated cell counts were estimated. The protocol was immunoSEQ multiplex PCR, while the TCRdb copy is restricted to in-frame clones and leaves out a portion. Clone size and the V and J calls come from that table; the DNA yielded D and trimming. The data contain about 88,000 clones, 90% of them seen just once; the ten biggest clones take up under 8.5%. The CDR3 consists of 13 residues. V was cut by 3 bases and J by 7 bases, with 12 bases left in between. Per germline, CDR1 WNHNN and CDR2 SYGVQD (reference sequence). Only a few counts were recorded for this clone.

The receptor was derived from a man between 18 and 29 years old with COVID-19, enrolled during active disease. Sequencing used peripheral blood. The rearrangement uses TRBV10-1 and TRBJ1-2; D is unclear. For the CDR3, the DNA is TGCGCCAGCAGTGAAGGTAGCGGGTCTGGCTACACCTTC. Encoded protein: CASSEGSGSGYTF.